Listed here are 12 T cell receptor beta chains from one sample, sequenced in a study of identical twins (dated by TCRdb to about 2016). Library construction relied on 5' RACE. The run used an Illumina HiSeq 2000. TCRdb reworked the public reads: Q25 trimming with fastp, MiXCR clone assembly, productive beta chains retained. A single entry per CDR3 protein holds the most common genes and DNA from its merged rows. This sample comprises around 670,000 distinct CDR3 sequences, roughly 6% of them detected only once. Clones ranked in the top ten supply roughly 1.8% of the sample. What was sequenced was naive T cells sorted from blood. This sample's cell subset or site label indicates: cells isolated with a human naive T-cell isolation kit. The origin of the receptors is a man aged 18 to 35 in good health.

The sample holds many counts of this clonotype. The chain uses TRBV27 and TRBJ1-2, with 11 bases matching TRBD1. CDR3 length equals 14 residues. CDR1 is MNHEY and CDR2 is SMNVEV in the germline V gene (reference sequence). V lost 5 bases to trimming and J lost 6 bases; unmatched junction nucleotides: 5. DNA of the CDR3: TGTGCCAGCAGTCCAATGGGACAGGGGGATGGCTACACCTTC. Protein: CASSPMGQGDGYTF.

In this sample, this clonotype turned up a few times. CDR3 in amino acids: CASSAYEVPTYEQYF. The DNA for the CDR3 is TGTGCCAGCAGTGCTTACGAGGTCCCTACCTACGAGCAGTACTTC. The chain recombines TRBV25-1 with TRBJ2-7; no clear D. Between the trimmed V and J ends, which lost 4 bases and 2 bases, there was a span of 15 bases. Germline CDR1 and CDR2: MGHDK and SYGVNS. There are 15 residues in the CDR3.

This clonotype was seen many times. The chain combines TRBV7-2 with TRBJ1-3, with TRBD1 matching 8 bases. The germline V gene encodes CDR1 SGHTA and CDR2 FQGNSA. The CDR3 is made up of 15 amino acids. V lost 5 bases to trimming and J lost 4 bases; unmatched junction nucleotides: 7. Here the CDR3 DNA reads TGTGCCAGCAGCGTCGACAGGGGATTCGGAAACACCATATATTTT. It is translated as CASSVDRGFGNTIYF.

The chain links TRBV28 to TRBJ1-6; 8 nucleotides line up with TRBD1. J gave up 9 bases and V 7 bases, and 11 bases lay outside the gene matches. Germline V CDR1 and CDR2: MDHEN, SYDVKM. The CDR3 sequence is 15 residues long. CDR3 DNA: TGTGCCAGCAAACCAGGACAGGGATGGTTTTCACCCCTCCACTTT. Translating gives CASKPGQGWFSPLHF.

This clonotype appeared a few times. V usage is TRBV5-8 and J usage is TRBJ1-3; no firm D call. V was trimmed by 2 bases and J by 3 bases, leaving 9 bases between them. CDR1 is SGHTS and CDR2 is YDEGEE in the germline V gene. The CDR3 sequence is 14 residues long. CDR3 bases: TGTGCCAGCAGCTTCTGGGATGATGGAAACACCATATATTTT. Its protein product is CASSFWDDGNTIYF. The whole variable domain, remainder taken from reference TRBV5-8 and TRBJ1-3, is EAGVTQSPTHLIKTRGQQATLRCSPISGHTSVYWYQQALGLGLQFLLWYDEGEERNRGNFPPRFSGRQFPNYSSELNVNALELEDSALYLCASSFWDDGNTIYFGEGSWLTVV.

This rearrangement joins TRBV25-1 to TRBJ2-5, with 9 bases that match TRBD1. This CDR3 has 16 amino acids. Germline CDR1 and CDR2: MGHDK and SYGVNS. Trimming cost V 2 bases and J 4 bases; bases outside gene matches: 8. The DNA of the CDR3 is TGTGCCAGCAGTGAACCTTCACAGGGGGCTGGAGAGACCCAGTACTTC. Its translation: CASSEPSQGAGETQYF.

This clonotype came up a few times. The CDR3 sequence: CAGSETGELFF. The CDR3 DNA follows: TGTGCCGGAAGTGAAACCGGGGAGCTGTTTTTT. The rearrangement links TRBV7-8 to TRBJ2-2; D is uncertain. Germline loops: CDR1 SGHVS, CDR2 FQNEAQ. This CDR3 comprises 11 residues. The V and J ends lost 11 bases and 5 bases respectively, with 9 bases between them.

This clonotype was counted ten times or more. The CDR3 nucleotides are TGCAGTGCTAGGACCCGGACGGATTATAATTCACCCCTCCACTTT. Protein sequence: CSARTRTDYNSPLHF. The V call is TRBV20-1, the J call TRBJ1-6; D unresolved. V lost 3 bases, J lost 4 bases, and 13 bases lay in between. CDR1 and CDR2 from the germline V gene are DFQATT and SNEGSKA (reference sequence). The CDR3 extends over 15 amino acids.

This chain joins TRBV12-3 or TRBV12-4 and TRBJ2-1; the D gene could be TRBD1 or TRBD2 (5 bases each). V was cut by 6 bases and J by 8 bases, with 14 bases left in between. CDR3 length equals 13 residues. CDR3 protein: CASRPGTPHEQFF. The CDR3 DNA is TGTGCCAGCAGGCCCGGGACCCCCCATGAGCAGTTCTTC.

This clonotype was seen many times. The chain has TRBV4-3 and TRBJ2-2; possible D gene TRBD1, 5 bases. Germline CDR1 and CDR2: LGHNA and YSLEER. Deletions cut 4 bases from V and 6 bases from J, with 12 bases between. The CDR3 consists of 14 residues. In DNA form, the CDR3 reads TGCGCCAGCAGCCCGGGTGGGGCGCCCGGGGAGCTGTTTTTT. Its protein product is CASSPGGAPGELFF.

This clonotype was picked up many times. The chain employs TRBV4-2 and TRBJ1-2, with a weak D call TRBD1 (6 bases). CDR1 is LGHNA and CDR2 is YNFKEQ in the germline V gene. Trimming cost V 2 bases and J 4 bases, with 11 bases left between them. The CDR3 covers 14 residues. The CDR3 DNA sequence: TGTGCCAGCAGCCAACCAGGGGACGGCTATGGCTACACCTTC. Amino acids: CASSQPGDGYGYTF.

This clonotype was observed a few times. The V and J genes are TRBV6-5 and TRBJ1-3, with D possibly TRBD1 on 5 matching bases. This CDR3 has 14 residues. V was cut by 5 bases and J by 4 bases, with 12 bases left in between. Germline lookup yields CDR1 MNHEY and CDR2 SVGAGI. The CDR3 nucleotides are TGTGCCAGCAGTAACCGGGACGGAGGAAACACCATATATTTT. Protein: CASSNRDGGNTIYF.